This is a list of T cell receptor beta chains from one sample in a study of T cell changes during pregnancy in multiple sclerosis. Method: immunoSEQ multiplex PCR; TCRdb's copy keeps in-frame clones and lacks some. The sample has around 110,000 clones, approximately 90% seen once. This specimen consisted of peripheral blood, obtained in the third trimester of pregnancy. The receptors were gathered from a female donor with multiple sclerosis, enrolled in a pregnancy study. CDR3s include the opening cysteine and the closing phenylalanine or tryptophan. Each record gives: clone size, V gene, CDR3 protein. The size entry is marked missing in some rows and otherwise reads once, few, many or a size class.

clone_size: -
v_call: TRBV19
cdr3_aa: CASSGQYNQPQHF

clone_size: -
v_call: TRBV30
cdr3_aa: CAWSVLAGFTDTQYF

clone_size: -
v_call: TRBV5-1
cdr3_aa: CASSPGAAPNTEAFF

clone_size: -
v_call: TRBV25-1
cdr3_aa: CASSDSGFGGELFF

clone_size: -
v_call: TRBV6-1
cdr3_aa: CASRRGFQETQYF

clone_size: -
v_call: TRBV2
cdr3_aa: CASTLRGTREKLFF

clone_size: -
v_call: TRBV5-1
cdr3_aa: CASSYKWGTRTKQTALLKDNEQFF

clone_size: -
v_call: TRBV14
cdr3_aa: CASSDKNREASLAKNIQYF

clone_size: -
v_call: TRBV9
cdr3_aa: CASSASGGAYEQYF

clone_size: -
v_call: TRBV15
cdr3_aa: CATSRDGGGPITDTQYF

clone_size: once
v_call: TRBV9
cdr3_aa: CASSVGQGDTGELFF

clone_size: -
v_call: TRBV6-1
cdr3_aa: CASSEGTAYFDGYTF

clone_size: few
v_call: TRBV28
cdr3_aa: CASSYQAGNEQFF

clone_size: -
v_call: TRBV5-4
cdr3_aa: CASSFRGGPETQYF

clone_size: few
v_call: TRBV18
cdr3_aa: CASSPFRVGETQYF

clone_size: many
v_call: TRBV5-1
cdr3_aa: CASSLLGGTYEQYF

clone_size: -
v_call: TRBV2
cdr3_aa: CASSELRQGNQPQHF